The source of this T cell receptor beta chain is a study of CD8+ T cells in alopecia areata. In the case of this clone: Antigen: not known.

Isolated RNA was reverse transcribed into cDNA used as the sequencing template. This table comes from immunoSEQ multiplex PCR, and its TCRdb copy is limited to in-frame clones, with some not included. The data show 150,000 to 200,000 clones, roughly 65% seen once. Study results and limitations: Scalp lesions, especially in alopecia totalis/universalis, had higher clonality than normal scalp. Clonality in the scalp and expanded CD8+ clones ranked among the top 100 were significantly decreased by tofacitinib.

Regarding treatment: oral pan-JAK inhibitor, 5-10 mg twice daily. CDR1 LNHNV and CDR2 YYDKDF come from the germline V gene (reference sequence). CDR3 size: 12 residues. Trimming removed 8 bases from V and 15 bases from J, with 20 bases in between. The input for sequencing was CD4+ T cells sorted from blood, taken at week 4, from a patient treated with tofacitinib. The chain has TRBV15 and TRBJ2-1, with a tentative D call TRBD1 (6 bases). The TCR was taken from a human donor with alopecia areata. CDR3 loop: CATQQGMGLGFF. CDR3 nucleotides: TGTGCCACCCAACAGGGTATGGGGTTGGGGTTCTTC. The full variable domain, rest sourced from reference TRBV15 and TRBJ2-1, is DAMVIQNPRYQVTQFGKPVTLSCSQTLNHNVMYWYQQKSSQAPKLLFHYYDKDFNNEADTPDNFQSRRPNTSFCFLDIRSPGLGDTAMYLCATQQGMGLGFFGPGTRLTVL.